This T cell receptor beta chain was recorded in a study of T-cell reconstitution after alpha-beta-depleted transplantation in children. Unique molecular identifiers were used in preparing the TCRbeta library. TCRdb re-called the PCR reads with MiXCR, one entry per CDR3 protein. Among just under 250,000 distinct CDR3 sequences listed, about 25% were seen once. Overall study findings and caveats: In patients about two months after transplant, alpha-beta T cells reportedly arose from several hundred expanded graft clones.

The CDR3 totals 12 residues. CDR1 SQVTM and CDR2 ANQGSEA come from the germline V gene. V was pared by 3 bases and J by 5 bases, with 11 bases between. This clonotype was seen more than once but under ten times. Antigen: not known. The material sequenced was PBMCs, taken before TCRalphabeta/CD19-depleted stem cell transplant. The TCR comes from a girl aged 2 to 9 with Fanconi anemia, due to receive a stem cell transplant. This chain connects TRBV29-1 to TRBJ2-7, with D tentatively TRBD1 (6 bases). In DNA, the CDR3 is TGCAGCGTTGAGGGCAGGGGCAACGAGCAGTACTTC. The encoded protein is CSVEGRGNEQYF.